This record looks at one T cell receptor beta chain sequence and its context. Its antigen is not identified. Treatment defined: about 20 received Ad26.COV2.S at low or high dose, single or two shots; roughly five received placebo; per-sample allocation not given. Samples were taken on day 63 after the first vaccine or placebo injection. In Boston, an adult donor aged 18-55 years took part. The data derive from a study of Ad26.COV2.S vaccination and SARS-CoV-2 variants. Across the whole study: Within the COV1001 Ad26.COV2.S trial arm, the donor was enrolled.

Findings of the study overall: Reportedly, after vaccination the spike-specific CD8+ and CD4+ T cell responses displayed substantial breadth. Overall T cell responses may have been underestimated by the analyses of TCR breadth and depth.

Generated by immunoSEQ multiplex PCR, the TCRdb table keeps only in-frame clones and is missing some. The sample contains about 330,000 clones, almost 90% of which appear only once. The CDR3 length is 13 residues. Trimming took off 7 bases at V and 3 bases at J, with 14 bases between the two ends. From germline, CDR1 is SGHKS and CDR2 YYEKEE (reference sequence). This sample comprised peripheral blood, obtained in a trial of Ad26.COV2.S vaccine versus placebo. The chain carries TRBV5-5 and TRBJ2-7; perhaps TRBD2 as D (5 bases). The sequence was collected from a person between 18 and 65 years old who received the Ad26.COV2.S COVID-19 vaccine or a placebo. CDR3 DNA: TGTGCCAGCCTTGAGGGTCCAGACTACGAGCAGTACTTC. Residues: CASLEGPDYEQYF.